This TCR beta chain was sequenced in a study of CD8+CD57+ T cells in acquired aplastic anemia. Study context: DNA per sorted CD4+ or CD8+ sample ranged roughly 0.19 to 30 ug, averaging roughly 3.2 ug. Study-level findings and limits: A set of approximately 30 CD8+ CDR3 sequences was shared between patients and controls, and these sequences appeared highly expressed in patients.

About this clonotype: Its specificity is unknown.

Flow cytometry had shown expanded CD8+CD57+ cells in the patients chosen for sequencing. TCR beta VDJ combinations and CDR3 sequences were profiled from genomic DNA. A single record per CDR3 protein comes from TCRdb applying MiXCR to the reads. The sample shows 200,000 to 250,000 distinct CDR3 sequences, roughly 50% of them seen only once. Trimming shortened V by 1 base and J by 7 bases, and 11 bases separated the two germline ends. CDR3 size: 14 residues. Germline-derived CDR1 and CDR2 are DFQATT and SNEGSKA (reference sequence). The sequenced material came from sorted CD4+, CD8+, or CD8+CD57+ T cells (not recorded which) from PBMCs. This sequence was found in a human donor with aplastic anemia. The rearrangement uses TRBV20-1 and TRBJ1-6; tentatively, D is TRBD1 (5 bases). Written as DNA, the CDR3 is TGCAGTGCTAGAGTTGCAGGGACGAATTCACCCCTCCACTTT. Residues: CSARVAGTNSPLHF.